This T cell receptor (beta chain) is from a study of PD-1 blockade in classical Hodgkin lymphoma. Some clones are missing from TCRdb's copy, which holds only in-frame ones; the method was immunoSEQ multiplex PCR. The sample records nearly 60,000 clones, approximately 90% being singletons. All trial patients relapsed after autologous stem cell transplantation. The germline CDR1 and CDR2 sequences are SNHLY and FYNNEI. J was trimmed by 6 bases and V by 1 base; bases with no gene match: 3. The CDR3 runs 14 residues. The genes are TRBV2 and TRBJ1-5; 7 bases align to TRBD1. The specimen was peripheral blood mononuclear cells (PBMCs), collected before the second cycle of nivolumab. The receptor was derived from a human donor with classical Hodgkin lymphoma. The CDR3 coding sequence is TGTGCCAGCAGTGAAGAAGGGGGCCTTCAGCCCCAGCATTTT. It yields the protein CASSEEGGLQPQHF.